What follows is one TCR beta chain and its context. Which antigen it targets is not known. The record has no base qualities; no much larger clone is one base away. The source of the sample is a study of immune evolution from preneoplasia to lung adenocarcinoma (dated by TCRdb to the early 2020s). Context from the whole study: HLA loss of heterozygosity was found in about 6.7% of AIS, more than 13% of MIA and roughly 30% of ADC lesions, and in no AAH lesions. Immune contexture across lung adenocarcinoma precursors and invasive adenocarcinoma was profiled using immune gene expression, TCR sequencing and multiplex immunofluorescence. Resected precursor lesions (AAH, AIS, MIA) and invasive adenocarcinomas were compared against paired morphologically normal lung tissue. The sample size was set by how many specimens were available, not by a prior power calculation. The immune data were integrated with whole exome sequencing and methylation data from the same cohort of nodules. The overall cohort was made up of nearly 55 patients with pulmonary nodules who had surgical resection. A total of fewer than 60 patients contributed TCR sequencing data. According to the study, about 100 samples went through TCR sequencing. POLYSOLVER was used to infer class I HLA alleles from exome data, and LOHHLA was used to detect allele-specific HLA loss. On the study overall, not on this receptor specifically: The findings rested on association rather than direct causation, and larger cohorts with long-term follow-up and longitudinal biopsies were considered necessary. Normal lung had the highest top T cell clone frequencies, which appeared to decline progressively from AAH through AIS, MIA and invasive adenocarcinoma. Clonality was highest in normal lung, while later-stage lesions appeared to show lower clonality but higher T cell density and diversity. Compared with EGFR-mutant or double wild-type lesions, KRAS-mutant nodules had the highest T cell clonality. Because all patients came from Japan and China, whether the findings apply to Western populations was uncertain.

Using the immunoSEQ hsTCRbeta Kit, TCR beta CDR3 regions were sequenced from DNA. Processing in the source paper ran as follows. The ImmunoSEQ Analyzer was used to analyse the TCR sequencing data. T cell clonality was defined as 1 minus Pielou's evenness computed on productive rearrangements. T cell diversity was measured with the inverse Simpson index on productive templates. T cell density was expressed as TCR beta template counts normalized to usable DNA, with usable DNA estimated by amplifying and sequencing housekeeping genes. TCR metrics were compared across histologic stages using two-sided Kruskal-Wallis tests. TCRdb stores this immuneACCESS table with in-frame sequences only. Part of the clones is absent; in the studies checked, under half of the shortfall reflects unresolved V genes, and no reason is known for the rest. V, J and clone size were drawn from that table, and D and trimming were deduced from the DNA. The sample yields roughly 3,700 clones; about 80% were counted once. More than 13% of the sample comes from the top ten.

From cysteine to phenylalanine, the CDR3 is 15 amino acids long. The only DNA kept is the CDR3, 45 bases in frame from the first base. Reading the germline V gene gives CDR1 SGHRS and CDR2 YFSETQ. V and J are truncated by 0 bases and 2 bases respectively, leaving an intervening sequence of 11 bases. Between about 2014 and 2017, the patients underwent resection in either Japan or China. Two lung cancer pathologists independently confirmed the histologic diagnosis of each case on H&E slides. Premalignant or tumor cells were enriched for nucleic acid extraction by macro-dissection performed after pathologic assessment. FFPE tissue was used for DNA isolation with the AllPrep DNA/RNA FFPE Kit.

This chain is built from TRBV5-1 and TRBJ2-5; D gene: possibly TRBD2, on 6 matching bases. The sequence was obtained from a person between 60 and 80 years old with lung adenocarcinoma. Sequencing was done on a sample of FFPE minimally invasive lung adenocarcinoma tissue. Explained via the paper, the cell subset or site label denotes: micro-invasive lung adenocarcinoma (MIA). CDR3 region: CASSLDGRGQETQYF. At the DNA level, the sequence is TGCGCCAGCAGCTTGGACGGACGGGGGCAAGAGACCCAGTACTTC. Reference TRBV5-1 and TRBJ2-5 genes cover what lies past the CDR3, so the full variable domain is KAGVTQTPRYLIKTRGQQVTLSCSPISGHRSVSWYQQTPGQGLQFLFEYFSETQRNKGNFPGRFSGRQFSNSRSEMNVSTLELGDSALYLCASSLDGRGQETQYFGPGTRLLVL.